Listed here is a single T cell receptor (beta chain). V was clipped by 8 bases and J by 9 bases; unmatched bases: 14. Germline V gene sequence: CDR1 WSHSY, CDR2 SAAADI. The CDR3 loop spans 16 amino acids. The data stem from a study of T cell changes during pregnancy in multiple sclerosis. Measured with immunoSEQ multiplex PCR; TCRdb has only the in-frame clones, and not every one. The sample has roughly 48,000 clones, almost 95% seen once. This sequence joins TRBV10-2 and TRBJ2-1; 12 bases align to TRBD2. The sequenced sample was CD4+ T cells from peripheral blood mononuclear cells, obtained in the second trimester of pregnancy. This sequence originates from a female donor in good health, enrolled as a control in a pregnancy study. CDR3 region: CASRLAGATLSSEQFF. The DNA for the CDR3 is TGCGCCAGCCGACTAGCGGGAGCCACTCTATCCAGTGAGCAGTTCTTC.